This TCR beta chain was captured by sequencing in a study of early T cells in non-severe SARS-CoV-2 infection (dated by TCRdb to the early 2020s). In terms of the full investigation: Bulk RNA from unsorted whole blood was used for TCR sequencing, so alpha and beta chains could not be paired. What the study reported, not specific to this receptor: VDJdb matching was skewed toward anti-spike CD8 responses, so virus-specific expansions were likely underestimated and private and CD4 specificities were missed.

The germline V gene (reference sequence) sets CDR1 to LGHDT and CDR2 to YNNKEL. The CDR3 sequence holds 14 residues, the cysteine and phenylalanine included. This entry keeps only the CDR3 DNA: 42 bases, framed from base 1. Trimming takes 5 bases off V and 9 bases off J; junction bases not matched to a gene: 10. Set within a cohort of healthcare workers in London, UK, this nested case-control study involved weekly PCR testing of nasopharyngeal swabs along with blood sampling. Between 23 and 31 March 2020, the week of the UK lockdown, healthcare workers were enrolled and then followed up weekly for as long as 16 weeks. Concerning this clonotype itself: This receptor's antigen is unknown. Qualities for individual bases were not recorded, and no much larger clone is one base off.

Libraries were prepared through 5' RACE. The sample was run on a NextSeq 500. Unique molecular identifiers were attached to individual cDNA molecules in the TCR library protocol so that sequencing error and PCR bias could be corrected. TCR alpha and beta chains were both sequenced, and the abundances of alpha and beta sequences in each sample were closely correlated with each other. The authors processed their data as follows. Decombinator V4 was used to perform V gene, J gene and CDR3 annotation of TCR sequences. Expanded TCRs were defined as changing significantly between any two time points under a Poisson model with p below 0.0001. Abundances of TCRs were expressed as counts per million after normalisation to the total number of TCRs sequenced in each sample. MAIT TCRs were defined by TRAV1-2 paired with TRAJ12, TRAJ20 or TRAJ33, and iNKT TCRs by TRAV10 paired with TRAJ18. A search of VDJdb, accessed on 1 November 2021, was run for TCRs annotated to CMV, EBV and SARS-CoV-2, with TCRs annotated for multiple antigens excluded. TCRdb redid the processing of the public reads, applying fastp at Q25 and MiXCR, and retained in-frame beta chains. Entries that share a CDR3 protein sequence are merged under the most common genes and DNA. For this entry, the V and J calls and clone size follow TCRdb and not the study's own pipeline. Counted in this sample were approximately 65,000 distinct CDR3 sequences; 9% to 15% of them appeared once. 1.5% to 2% of the sample rests with the top ten.

The sequenced material came from whole blood. The chain couples TRBV3-1 to TRBJ2-1; TRBD2 agrees with 7 junctional bases. This clonotype was obtained from an adult who was a healthcare worker with PCR-confirmed SARS-CoV-2 infection or an uninfected control (not recorded which). Here the CDR3 is given as CASSFGLEASEQFF. The nucleotides are TGTGCCAGCAGCTTCGGACTAGAGGCAAGTGAGCAGTTCTTC.